This T cell receptor beta chain came from a study of beta chain features in type 1 diabetes. Overall study: Across all samples, around 98 million sorted cells were examined.

A note on this clone: Its cognate antigen is unknown.

Sequencing targeted expressed TCRB transcripts, as all isolated RNA had been reverse transcribed. Profiled with immunoSEQ multiplex PCR; TCRdb holds only in-frame clones, not every one. The sample lists tens of thousands of clones; about 50% were seen once. Regarding the study as a whole: Type 1 diabetes patients had moderately but significantly shorter TCRB CDR3s in all four CD4+ subsets.

The sample consisted of Tregs from blood. This clonotype originated in a woman aged 35 to 49 with type 1 diabetes.

The CDR3 reads CASSYGQGNGELFF. The CDR3 nucleotides are TGTGCCAGCTCGTATGGACAGGGGAACGGGGAGCTGTTTTTT. The chain couples TRBV18 to TRBJ2-2, with TRBD1 matching 9 bases. Trimming cost V 6 bases and J 7 bases; bases outside gene matches: 6. Per the germline V gene, CDR1 is KGHSH and CDR2 is LQKENI. CDR3 length: 14 residues.